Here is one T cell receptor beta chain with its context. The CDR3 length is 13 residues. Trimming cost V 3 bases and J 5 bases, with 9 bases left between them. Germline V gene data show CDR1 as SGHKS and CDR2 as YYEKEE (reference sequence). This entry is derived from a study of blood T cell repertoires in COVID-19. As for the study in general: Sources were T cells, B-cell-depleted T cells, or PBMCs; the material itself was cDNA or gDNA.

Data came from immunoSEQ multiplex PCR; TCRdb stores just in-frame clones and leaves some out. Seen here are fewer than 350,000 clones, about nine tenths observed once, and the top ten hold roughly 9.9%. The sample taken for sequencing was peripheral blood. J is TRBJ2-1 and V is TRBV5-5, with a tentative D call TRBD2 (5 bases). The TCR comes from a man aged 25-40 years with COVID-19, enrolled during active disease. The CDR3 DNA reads TGTGCCAGCAGCTGGAGGACGAACAATGAGCAGTTCTTC. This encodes CASSWRTNNEQFF.